One and the same sample provided the 24 T cell receptor beta chains below, sequenced in a study of blood T cells in healthy people across ages. The authors ran a second PCR of roughly 6 to 11 cycles using a sample-barcoded 5' primer and a J-beta primer mix. TCRdb re-derived calls from the 5' RACE reads in MiXCR, one entry per CDR3 protein. The sample includes 650,000 to 800,000 distinct CDR3 sequences, 40% to 50% seen only once; the top ten take about a fifth. The sequenced material came from blood. The source is a man between 60 and 70 years old in good health.

This sequence joins TRBV4-3 and TRBJ2-7; possibly TRBD1 for D (6 bases). This CDR3 is 16 amino acids long. Germline V CDR1 and CDR2: LGHNA, YSLEER. V was shortened by 1 base and J by 7 bases, with 20 bases between the two germline ends. CDR3 sequence: CASSQGYWDTNNEQYF. The CDR3 DNA reads TGCGCCAGCAGCCAAGGGTATTGGGACACCAACAATGAGCAGTACTTC.

This chain links TRBV20-1 with TRBJ1-5; possible D gene TRBD1, 5 bases. V lost 0 bases and J 3 bases, leaving 18 bases between the germline ends. The germline V gene has CDR1 DFQATT and CDR2 SNEGSKA (reference sequence). There are 17 residues in the CDR3. CDR3 protein: CSARDLRGYSINQPQHF. CDR3 bases: TGCAGTGCTAGAGATCTAAGGGGCTATTCGATCAATCAGCCCCAGCATTTT.

The chain links TRBV10-3 to TRBJ2-3; possibly TRBD1 or TRBD2 for D (5 bases each). Trimming removed 3 bases from V and 4 bases from J, with 14 bases in between. Looked up from germline, CDR1 is ENHRY and CDR2 is SYGVKD. The CDR3 sequence is 15 residues long. The CDR3: CAISDPVGVPDTQYF. The CDR3 DNA sequence: TGTGCCATCAGTGATCCTGTGGGGGTCCCAGATACGCAGTATTTT.

The chain is built from TRBV20-1 and TRBJ2-1, with 7 nucleotides matching TRBD2. This CDR3 has 15 amino acids. Germline CDR1 DFQATT, CDR2 SNEGSKA (reference sequence). V was clipped by 6 bases and J by 8 bases; unmatched bases: 16. CDR3 residues: CSATPGGEPFHEQFF. The CDR3, as DNA: TGCAGTGCCACACCTGGGGGGGAGCCTTTCCATGAGCAGTTCTTC.

About this clonotype itself: Because the CDR3's place on the DNA is in doubt, the DNA is left out and the CDR3 is given as listed by TCRdb. The rearrangement links TRBV6-2 or TRBV6-3 to TRBJ2-3; the table's TRBD1 call for D was not verified on the DNA. The CDR3 is 24 amino acids in total, end residues counted. Germline lookup yields CDR1 MNHEY and CDR2 SVGEGT. CDR3 amino acids: CATAGGNQPQHFGDGTPITDTQYF.

This sequence joins TRBV3-1 and TRBJ1-2; TRBD1 agrees at 7 bases. Germline CDR1 reads LGHDT; CDR2 reads YNNKEL (reference sequence). The CDR3 loop spans 13 amino acids. The ends lost 5 bases at V and 7 bases at J; junction bases unmatched: 7. CDR3 sequence reads: CASSLQGTSGYTF. CDR3 nucleotides: TGTGCCAGCAGCTTACAGGGGACGAGTGGCTACACCTTC.

The V call is TRBV5-6, the J call TRBJ1-1; no firm D call. CDR1 and CDR2 (germline): SGHDT, YYEEEE. Trimming left V 4 bases short and J 0 bases short, with 13 bases between. The CDR3 totals 15 residues. CDR3 bases: TGTGCCAGCAGCCGCCGAACAGATTTGAACACTGAAGCTTTCTTT. It is translated as CASSRRTDLNTEAFF.

The chain links TRBV7-9 to TRBJ1-2; 9 bases line up with TRBD1. After removal of 5 bases from V and 0 bases from J, the junction contained 13 bases not matched to a gene. This CDR3 is built from 18 residues. Germline lookup yields CDR1 SEHNR and CDR2 FQNEAQ (reference sequence). DNA of the CDR3: TGTGCCAGCAGCCCCCCCGGGACAGGGCAAATAGCTAACTATGGCTACACCTTC. It codes for CASSPPGTGQIANYGYTF.

The CDR3 DNA sequence: TGCAGTGCTAGAGAACCCCGAATTCGAGGGGTAGGCACAGATACGCAGTATTTT. Translated: CSAREPRIRGVGTDTQYF. V gene TRBV20-1 combines with J gene TRBJ2-3, with D possibly being TRBD1 or TRBD2 (5 bases each). The CDR3 loop spans 18 amino acids. The V gene lost 0 bases and the J gene lost 1 base, with 20 bases spanning the gap. Germline V lookup: CDR1 DFQATT, CDR2 SNEGSKA (reference sequence).

At least ten counts were recorded for this clonotype. The V call is TRBV7-2, the J call TRBJ2-3, with 9 bases identical to TRBD2. The CDR3 totals 15 residues. The germline V gene encodes CDR1 SGHTA and CDR2 FQGNSA. The J segment lost 1 base and the V segment lost 4 bases, leaving 3 bases of the junction unmatched. CDR3 sequence (DNA): TGTGCCAGCAGCTCCAGACTAGCGGGCACAGATACGCAGTATTTT. It codes for CASSSRLAGTDTQYF.

In this sample, this clonotype turned up a few times. The V call is TRBV29-1, the J call TRBJ1-2; D ambiguous. The CDR3 spans 16 residues. Germline V gives CDR1 SQVTM, CDR2 ANQGSEA. V lost 7 bases to trimming and J lost 8 bases, with 29 bases between them. DNA of the CDR3: TGCAGCGCCCTATCCTCGTTCGAGGGATCCGGTCACGGCTACACCTTC. It specifies CSALSSFEGSGHGYTF.

The chain links TRBV7-9 to TRBJ2-5, with TRBD1 matching over 9 bases. The CDR3 loop spans 16 amino acids. Losses at the gene ends were 6 bases for V and 5 bases for J; bases not matched to a gene: 13. Per germline, CDR1 SEHNR and CDR2 FQNEAQ (reference sequence). The CDR3 reads CASSWGQGWGLETQYF. The DNA for the CDR3 is TGTGCCAGCAGTTGGGGACAGGGCTGGGGCCTGGAGACCCAGTACTTC.

The chain couples TRBV7-6 to TRBJ2-7; 7 bases agree with TRBD2. J was trimmed by 3 bases and V by 7 bases; bases with no gene match: 15. Germline V gene sequence: CDR1 SGHVS, CDR2 FNYEAQ. The CDR3 is made up of 16 amino acids. The CDR3 DNA is TGTGCCAGCACCGCAAGGGTAGCGGGCACCGACTACGAGCAGTACTTC. It yields the protein CASTARVAGTDYEQYF.

About this clonotype: This may arise from a read error, as a much more abundant clone is one base away. V gene TRBV7-8 combines with J gene TRBJ2-7; D is tentatively TRBD1 or TRBD2 (5 bases each). Germline lookup yields CDR1 SGHVS and CDR2 FQNEAQ. Trimming shortened V by 4 bases and J by 1 base, and 11 bases separated the two germline ends. The CDR3 is made up of 14 amino acids. The CDR3 protein is CASSSIGTSYEQYF. CDR3 nucleotide sequence: TGTGCCAGCAGCTCGATAGGGACGTCCTACGAGCAGTACTTC.

This chain links TRBV2 with TRBJ1-6; 8 nucleotides line up with TRBD1. The germline V gene has CDR1 SNHLY and CDR2 FYNNEI. V shed 6 bases, J shed 7 bases, and the junction held 8 bases outside the gene matches. There are 15 residues in the CDR3. In DNA, the CDR3 is TGTGCCAGCAGAGCGGACAGGGTTACGAATTCACCCCTCCACTTT. The encoded protein is CASRADRVTNSPLHF.

The rearrangement links TRBV4-3 to TRBJ2-7; the D gene is possibly TRBD2 (5 bases). The J call may be incorrect, as the DNA end agrees better with TRBJ2-4. The CDR3 consists of 15 residues. Looked up from germline, CDR1 is LGHNA and CDR2 is YSLEER. The CDR3 here is CASSQEALDVNIQYF. In DNA form, the CDR3 reads TGCGCCAGCAGCCAAGAAGCACTAGACGTTAACATTCAGTACTTC.

The V call is TRBV10-3, the J call TRBJ1-2; 9 bases line up with TRBD1. V was pared by 2 bases and J by 7 bases, with 5 bases of the junction left unmatched. The CDR3 contains 14 residues. The germline CDR1 and CDR2 sequences are ENHRY and SYGVKD. CDR3 residues: CAISEPGQGRGYTF. CDR3 sequence (DNA): TGTGCCATCAGTGAGCCGGGACAGGGACGTGGCTACACCTTC.

V and J are TRBV3-1 and TRBJ2-1, with 7 bases that match TRBD2. Looked up from germline, CDR1 is LGHDT and CDR2 is YNNKEL (reference sequence). The CDR3 is 16 amino acids. The J segment lost 10 bases and the V segment lost 3 bases, leaving 15 bases of the junction unmatched. This chain's CDR3 is CASSHQKRGRDYEQFF. CDR3 nucleotides: TGTGCCAGCAGCCACCAAAAAAGGGGTCGGGACTACGAGCAGTTCTTC.

V and J are TRBV18 and TRBJ1-1; 9 bases are shared with TRBD1. The CDR3 sequence is 16 residues long. The ends lost 6 bases at V and 1 base at J; junction bases unmatched: 9. The germline gives CDR1 KGHSH, CDR2 LQKENI. DNA of the CDR3: TGTGCCAGCTCTCCCCGGGACAGGGCTGGGAACACTGAAGCTTTCTTT. This encodes CASSPRDRAGNTEAFF. Looking up the rest from reference TRBV18 and TRBJ1-1 gives the full variable domain: NAGVMQNPRHLVRRRGQEARLRCSPMKGHSHVYWYRQLPEEGLKFMVYLQKENIIDESGMPKERFSAEFPKEGPSILRIQQVVRGDSAAYFCASSPRDRAGNTEAFFGQGTRLTVV.

The chain employs TRBV2 and TRBJ2-2; 7 nucleotides line up with TRBD2. The germline CDR1 and CDR2 sequences are SNHLY and FYNNEI. This CDR3 contains 14 residues. J lost 3 bases, V lost 5 bases, and 3 bases had no gene match. The CDR3 DNA sequence: TGTGCCAGCAGTCCGGGACTACACACCGGGGAGCTGTTTTTT. It specifies CASSPGLHTGELFF.

The V and J genes are TRBV15 and TRBJ2-5, with unresolved D. Between the trimmed V and J ends, which lost 0 bases and 11 bases, there was a span of 19 bases. The CDR3 length is 15 residues. Germline CDR1 LNHNV, CDR2 YYDKDF (reference sequence). The CDR3 region is CATSRDKAFIDKQYF. The CDR3 nucleotides are TGTGCCACCAGCAGAGATAAGGCCTTTATCGACAAGCAGTACTTC.

This clonotype was observed a handful of times. The rearrangement uses TRBV7-9 and TRBJ2-7; 12 bases are a match to TRBD2. Trimming took 1 base from V and 4 from J; bases not matched to a gene: 11. The germline V gene has CDR1 SEHNR and CDR2 FQNEAQ (reference sequence). The CDR3 sequence is 18 residues long. CDR3 sequence: CASSLVLSSGGASYEQYF. The CDR3 coding sequence is TGTGCCAGCAGCTTAGTCCTCTCTAGCGGGGGGGCCTCATACGAGCAGTACTTC.

This clonotype showed up just once. A much larger clone is a single base away; this may be a read error. This chain uses TRBV10-3 with TRBJ2-1; D remains unclear. The DNA end favors TRBJ2-7, so the J call may be wrong. CDR1 ENHRY and CDR2 SYGVKD come from the germline V gene. CDR3 length: 15 residues. In nucleotides, the CDR3 is TGTGCCATCAGTGAGTTTAGGAGCTCCTACAATGAGCAGTACTTC. The encoded protein is CAISEFRSSYNEQYF.

This clonotype has just a few counts. J is TRBJ1-2 and V is TRBV29-1; TRBD1 might be the D (6 bases). This CDR3 spans 11 amino acids. CDR1 and CDR2 from the germline V gene are SQVTM and ANQGSEA. Between the trimmed V and J ends, which lost 8 bases and 7 bases, there was a span of 14 bases. For the CDR3, the DNA is TGCAGCACACGGGACATCCGTGGCTACACCTTC. This codes for CSTRDIRGYTF.